The following is a T cell receptor beta chain sequence with its context. Its antigen is currently unknown. The data belong to a study of cytomegalovirus exposure and HLA in healthy donors. Regarding the study as a whole: Productive status was seen about 87% or about 30% of the time for most TCR beta V segments in an earlier analysis.

13 Jbeta primers and 60 Vbeta primers were used for the PCR. Under the authors' procedure: In a later analysis, 75 million to 95 million unique TCR beta chains included roughly 11 million shared by two or more donors. Measured with immunoSEQ multiplex PCR; TCRdb has only the in-frame clones, and not every one. Clonal size and the V and J genes are those of that table, whereas D and trimming came from the DNA. The table includes fewer than 250,000 clones, 65% to 85% detected once. Between the trimmed V and J ends, which lost 4 bases and 2 bases, there was a span of 9 bases. Germline V gene data show CDR1 as SGHNT and CDR2 as YYREEE (reference sequence). CDR3 size: 13 residues.

This chain links TRBV5-4 with TRBJ2-5; the D gene is possibly TRBD2 (6 bases). The sample was PBMCs. The receptor was isolated from a young man in good health and CMV-seronegative. Here the CDR3 DNA reads TGTGCCAGCAGCGGGACTCAACAAGAGACCCAGTACTTC. Its translation: CASSGTQQETQYF.